The 32 T cell receptor beta chains reported below all come from one sample, sequenced in a study of T cell repertoires in cytomegalovirus infection. A single record per CDR3 protein comes from TCRdb applying MiXCR to the reads. Of fewer than 400,000 distinct CDR3 sequences detected, 15% to 20% appear once; the ten largest clones hold less than 9.5%. The material sequenced was PBMCs. These receptors all come from a human donor in good health (CMV status not recorded). Some clones in this sample may be carry-over from other donors' samples.

This clonotype appeared a few times. The chain has TRBV6-2 or TRBV6-3 and TRBJ2-3; 8 bases are shared with TRBD2. V gave up 6 bases and J gave up 3 bases; unmatched junction bases: 5. The CDR3 totals 14 residues. Germline V gives CDR1 MNHEY, CDR2 SVGEGT. The CDR3 loop is CASRRLATTDTQYF. DNA for the CDR3: TGTGCCAGCAGACGACTAGCGACAACAGATACGCAGTATTTT.

The chain recombines TRBV23-1 with TRBJ2-4; D is unclear. TRBV23-1 has ORF status, its function being uncertain. With 2 bases removed from V and 2 bases from J, the gap between germline ends came to 13 bases. The CDR3 sequence is 16 residues long. The CDR3 sequence is CASSQLPQKTKNIQYF. The CDR3 bases are TGCGCCAGCAGTCAACTTCCCCAGAAAACCAAAAACATTCAGTACTTC.

This clonotype was observed many times. The chain couples TRBV7-9 to TRBJ1-6, with D possibly TRBD1 on 5 matching bases. Trimming removed 5 bases from V and 2 bases from J, with 16 bases in between. The CDR3 spans 17 residues. From germline, CDR1 is SEHNR and CDR2 FQNEAQ (reference sequence). CDR3 protein: CASSLSGGGPYNSPLHF. For the CDR3, the DNA is TGTGCCAGCAGCCTTTCTGGGGGGGGACCCTATAATTCACCCCTCCACTTT.

The rearrangement uses TRBV4-3 and TRBJ2-3, with no clear D. CDR3 size: 14 residues. V lost 4 bases and J 4 bases, leaving 12 bases between the germline ends. CDR1 is LGHNA and CDR2 is YSLEER in the germline V gene. Here the CDR3 reads CASSPYYESDTQYF. CDR3 bases: TGCGCCAGCAGCCCATATTACGAGTCAGATACGCAGTATTTT.

CDR3 residues: CSARRGGLETQYF. The CDR3 coding sequence is TGCAGTGCTAGACGAGGAGGTTTGGAGACCCAGTACTTC. J is TRBJ2-5 and V is TRBV20-1; D is possibly TRBD2 (5 bases). The CDR3 contains 13 residues. V lost 2 bases, J lost 5 bases, and 12 bases lay in between. Per the germline V gene, CDR1 is DFQATT and CDR2 is SNEGSKA (reference sequence).

In this sample, this clonotype turned up many times. CDR3 region: CASSLKARYEQYF. CDR3 DNA sequence: TGTGCCAGCAGCCTGAAGGCCCGCTACGAGCAGTACTTC. The chain is built from TRBV7-2 and TRBJ2-7; D gene uncertain. The germline CDR1 and CDR2 sequences are SGHTA and FQGNSA. The ends were cut back, 5 bases at V and 3 bases at J, with 11 bases in the middle. The CDR3 sequence is 13 residues long. Full variable domain (missing parts from reference TRBV7-2 and TRBJ2-7): GAGVSQSPSNKVTEKGKDVELRCDPISGHTALYWYRQSLGQGLEFLIYFQGNSAPDKSGLPSDRFSAERTGGSVSTLTIQRTQQEDSAVYLCASSLKARYEQYFGPGTRLTVT.

CDR3 loop: CASRREFGELFF. CDR3 in DNA: TGTGCCAGCAGGCGGGAGTTCGGGGAGCTGTTTTTT. The chain has TRBV11-3 and TRBJ2-2, with 7 bases lining up with TRBD2. The CDR3 is made up of 12 amino acids. From germline, CDR1 is SGHNT and CDR2 YENEEA. Trimming took 6 bases from V and 7 from J; bases not matched to a gene: 2.

V is TRBV12-3 or TRBV12-4 and J is TRBJ2-1; 7 bases line up with TRBD2. The CDR3 extends over 16 amino acids. V was clipped by 7 bases and J by 9 bases; unmatched bases: 18. In nucleotides, the CDR3 is TGTGCCAGCAACCTCCTCGGGCTAGCGGTGCCTAGTGAGCAGTTCTTC. Translated, it gives CASNLLGLAVPSEQFF.

The sample holds a few counts of this clonotype. The CDR3 nucleotides are TGTGCCAGCAGTGAGGCCTCGAAACCTGGGGATACGCAGTATTTT. Translation: CASSEASKPGDTQYF. The chain has TRBV2 and TRBJ2-3; D call uncertain. V lost 3 bases and J lost 6, with 16 bases in between. CDR3 size: 15 residues. CDR1 SNHLY and CDR2 FYNNEI come from the germline V gene.

There are many counts of this clonotype. This chain joins TRBV2 and TRBJ2-1; 10 bases fit TRBD1. Germline loops: CDR1 SNHLY, CDR2 FYNNEI. Trimming cost V 7 bases and J 7 bases; bases outside gene matches: 7. The CDR3 totals 14 residues. CDR3 amino acids: CASKRQGAGNEQFF. CDR3 bases: TGTGCCAGCAAGAGACAGGGGGCCGGGAATGAGCAGTTCTTC.

This clonotype was seen at least ten times. The chain links TRBV7-2 to TRBJ2-1, with a tentative D call TRBD1 (6 bases). The CDR3 is 17 residues long. The ends were cut back, 5 bases at V and 5 bases at J, with 22 bases in the middle. Germline-derived CDR1 and CDR2 are SGHTA and FQGNSA. The CDR3 DNA reads TGTGCCAGCAGCCGCCTAGGGGGTATAACCCCCCACAATGAGCAGTTCTTC. It yields the protein CASSRLGGITPHNEQFF.

This chain uses TRBV12-3 or TRBV12-4 with TRBJ2-2, with 8 nucleotides matching TRBD1. With V trimmed by 1 base and J by 4 bases, 2 bases remained unmatched. The CDR3 is made up of 15 amino acids. The CDR3: CASSLVQGATGELFF. DNA for the CDR3: TGTGCCAGCAGTTTAGTGCAGGGGGCCACCGGGGAGCTGTTTTTT.

This clonotype was observed a handful of times. An end of the junction differs from the germline gene, which may be a read error. The chain combines TRBV7-8 with TRBJ1-5; D is ambiguous. Germline lookup yields CDR1 SGHVS and CDR2 FQNEAQ. This CDR3 region has 13 residues. CDR3: CVSSRLSNQPQHF. The CDR3 bases are TGTGTCAGCAGCCGGCTAAGCAATCAGCCCCAGCATTTT.

This clonotype occurred many times. This chain uses TRBV7-2 with TRBJ2-5, with D possibly TRBD2 on 7 matching bases. The CDR3 extends over 15 amino acids. Germline-derived CDR1 and CDR2 are SGHTA and FQGNSA. V lost 5 bases to trimming and J lost 5 bases, with 18 bases between them. CDR3 DNA sequence: TGTGCCAGCAGCGGCGACCGGGGGGCATCGGAGACCCAGTACTTC. Translated: CASSGDRGASETQYF.

J is TRBJ2-5 and V is TRBV5-1; 7 nucleotides match TRBD1. Germline V CDR1 and CDR2: SGHRS, YFSETQ. The CDR3 runs 13 residues. With V trimmed by 5 bases and J by 5 bases, 6 bases remained unmatched. The CDR3 is CASSLTGAETQYF. In nucleotides, the CDR3 is TGCGCCAGCAGTCTTACAGGGGCCGAGACCCAGTACTTC.

This clonotype appeared a few times. The chain uses TRBV29-1 and TRBJ1-5, with unresolved D. Trimming left V 4 bases short and J 8 bases short, with 18 bases between. CDR3 size: 14 residues. Germline V gives CDR1 SQVTM, CDR2 ANQGSEA. For the CDR3, the DNA is TGCAGCGTTGGGTGGTGGCATACTTTTGAGCCCCAGCATTTT. Protein sequence: CSVGWWHTFEPQHF. Full variable domain (rest looked up from reference TRBV29-1 and TRBJ1-5): SAVISQKPSRDICQRGTSLTIQCQVDSQVTMMFWYRQQPGQSLTLIATANQGSEATYESGFVIDKFPISRPNLTFSTLTVSNMSPEDSSIYLCSVGWWHTFEPQHFGDGTRLSIL.

This clonotype was recorded a few times. V usage is TRBV7-2 and J usage is TRBJ2-7, with unresolved D. V shed 5 bases and J shed 2 bases, with 10 bases lying between them. Germline lookup yields CDR1 SGHTA and CDR2 FQGNSA. The CDR3 sequence is 13 residues long. CDR3 DNA: TGTGCCAGCAGCCACCCGGGTGCCTACGAGCAGTACTTC. Translation: CASSHPGAYEQYF.

This clonotype showed up just a few times. V is TRBV5-1 and J is TRBJ2-7, with D hard to call. The V end lost 0 bases, the J end lost 3 bases, and 7 bases lay between the germline ends. The CDR3 is 13 amino acids. Germline CDR1 is SGHRS and CDR2 is YFSETQ. CDR3 in amino acids: CASSLESYYEQYF. In nucleotides, the CDR3 is TGCGCCAGCAGCTTGGAATCCTACTACGAGCAGTACTTC.

The J gene is TRBJ1-2, the V gene TRBV7-2, with D perhaps TRBD1 (5 bases). V was clipped by 2 bases and J by 4 bases, with 11 bases between them. This CDR3 contains 14 residues. Germline V gene sequence: CDR1 SGHTA, CDR2 FQGNSA. CDR3 sequence reads: CASSLNGAGYGYTF. Written as DNA, the CDR3 is TGTGCCAGCAGCTTAAACGGGGCCGGCTATGGCTACACCTTC.

The genes are TRBV7-2 and TRBJ1-3; no definite D call. The V gene's germline CDR1 is SGHTA and CDR2 FQGNSA. Trimming removed 1 base from V and 4 bases from J, with 11 bases in between. The CDR3 has 15 residues. The CDR3 coding sequence is TGTGCCAGCAGCTTAGTTGCCAGGCCGGGAAACACCATATATTTT. Translation gives CASSLVARPGNTIYF.

The rearrangement joins TRBV4-2 to TRBJ1-1; D call uncertain. V dropped 2 bases and J dropped 0 bases, with 7 bases sitting between them. This CDR3 has 14 amino acids. CDR1 and CDR2 (germline): LGHNA, YNFKEQ. CDR3 nucleotide sequence: TGTGCCAGCAGCCAATCGGGATTGAACACTGAAGCTTTCTTT. Encoded protein: CASSQSGLNTEAFF.

The gene calls are TRBV12-3 or TRBV12-4 and TRBJ2-4, with D perhaps matching TRBD1 (6 bases). Trimming left V 6 bases short and J 4 bases short, with 13 bases between. CDR3 length: 14 amino acids. CDR3 in DNA: TGTGCCAGCAGCGACAGGATGGGGAAAAACATTCAGTACTTC. This sequence encodes CASSDRMGKNIQYF.

This clonotype was recorded once. A clone one base away is much larger, so this may be a read error. The rearrangement uses TRBV7-2 and TRBJ2-6; D ambiguous. This CDR3 has 13 residues. The V end lost 5 bases, the J end lost 4 bases, and 6 bases lay between the germline ends. CDR1 and CDR2 (germline): SGHTA, FQGNSA. CDR3 loop: CASSPIGANVLTF. The CDR3 DNA is TGTGCCAGCAGCCCAATAGGGGCCAACGTCCTGACTTTC.

This clonotype has only a few counts. The chain couples TRBV7-2 to TRBJ2-2; 7 bases align to TRBD2. This CDR3 comprises 19 residues. Germline CDR1 and CDR2: SGHTA and FQGNSA. With 1 base clipped from V and 6 bases from J, the junction kept 17 bases outside the gene matches. The CDR3, as DNA: TGTGCCAGCAGCTTAGTACCGGGACTACTAGCTCTGGGCGCCGGGGAGCTGTTTTTT. It encodes CASSLVPGLLALGAGELFF. Drawing the rest from reference TRBV7-2 and TRBJ2-2, the complete variable domain is GAGVSQSPSNKVTEKGKDVELRCDPISGHTALYWYRQSLGQGLEFLIYFQGNSAPDKSGLPSDRFSAERTGGSVSTLTIQRTQQEDSAVYLCASSLVPGLLALGAGELFFGEGSRLTVL.

Only one count was recorded for this clonotype. The CDR3, as DNA: TGTGCCAGCTCGCAGGGGGCTGACACTGAAGCTTTCTTT. It is translated as CASSQGADTEAFF. This chain connects TRBV18 to TRBJ1-1; 8 nucleotides line up with TRBD1. The CDR3 has 13 residues. CDR1 and CDR2 from the germline V gene are KGHSH and LQKENI. V dropped 6 bases and J dropped 3; count of bases not matched to a gene: 3. The whole variable domain, remainder taken from reference TRBV18 and TRBJ1-1, is NAGVMQNPRHLVRRRGQEARLRCSPMKGHSHVYWYRQLPEEGLKFMVYLQKENIIDESGMPKERFSAEFPKEGPSILRIQQVVRGDSAAYFCASSQGADTEAFFGQGTRLTVV.

The table lists this clonotype with a few counts. This chain links TRBV11-2 with TRBJ2-1, with 12 positions matching TRBD2. Germline V gene lookup returns CDR1 SGHAT and CDR2 FQNNGV. The CDR3 spans 15 residues. The junction had 5 bases not matched to a gene; V was cut back by 5 bases and J by 6 bases. DNA for the CDR3: TGTGCCAGCAGCCTACTAGCGGGGGGACTCAATGAGCAGTTCTTC. This encodes CASSLLAGGLNEQFF. The full variable domain, its missing parts supplied by reference TRBV11-2 and TRBJ2-1, is EAGVAQSPRYKIIEKRQSVAFWCNPISGHATLYWYQQILGQGPKLLIQFQNNGVVDDSQLPKDRFSAERLKGVDSTLKIQPAKLEDSAVYLCASSLLAGGLNEQFFGPGTRLTVL.

This sequence joins TRBV10-3 and TRBJ2-3; 9 positions agree with TRBD2. CDR3 length: 17 amino acids. Losses at the gene ends were 0 bases for V and 2 bases for J; bases not matched to a gene: 6. Germline CDR1 reads ENHRY; CDR2 reads SYGVKD. The CDR3 loop is CAISESSKRGATDTQYF. The CDR3 region has the DNA TGTGCCATCAGTGAGTCTAGCAAGCGGGGGGCCACAGATACGCAGTATTTT.

This clonotype was recorded at least ten times. V and J are TRBV12-3 or TRBV12-4 and TRBJ2-3; 13 bases are a match to TRBD2. Unmatched junction bases numbered 10, after V lost 6 bases and J lost 4 bases. The CDR3 contains 17 residues. CDR3 DNA sequence: TGTGCCAGCAGCCTCTCCGGCGGACTAGCGGGAGCAGATACGCAGTATTTT. As protein: CASSLSGGLAGADTQYF.

This clonotype was detected ten times or more. This chain connects TRBV7-8 to TRBJ2-7, with D perhaps TRBD2 (5 bases). There are 15 residues in the CDR3. The germline V gene encodes CDR1 SGHVS and CDR2 FQNEAQ. The V end lost 1 base, the J end lost 7 bases, and 17 bases lay between the germline ends. CDR3 residues: CASSLVTGLAEEQYF. CDR3 in DNA: TGTGCCAGCAGCTTAGTTACGGGATTAGCTGAAGAGCAGTACTTC.

This clonotype was observed a handful of times. The CDR3 DNA reads TGTGCCAGCAGCTTTTTAGGAGATACCTACGAGCAGTACTTC. Residues: CASSFLGDTYEQYF. The chain employs TRBV11-2 and TRBJ2-7; no definite D call. CDR3 size: 14 residues. The V end lost 3 bases, the J end lost 2 bases, and 11 bases lay between the germline ends. Germline lookup yields CDR1 SGHAT and CDR2 FQNNGV.

This clonotype was counted a few times. The CDR3 sequence is CASSFLRRGGREGNTIYF. The CDR3 DNA reads TGTGCCAGCAGCTTCCTACGACGGGGCGGCAGGGAGGGAAACACCATATATTTT. This chain links TRBV7-2 with TRBJ1-3, with a possible D match to TRBD1 (5 bases). There are 18 residues in the CDR3. The V gene's germline CDR1 is SGHTA and CDR2 FQGNSA. The ends were cut back, 3 bases at V and 4 bases at J, with 22 bases in the middle. The variable domain in full, completed from reference TRBV7-2 and TRBJ1-3, reads GAGVSQSPSNKVTEKGKDVELRCDPISGHTALYWYRQSLGQGLEFLIYFQGNSAPDKSGLPSDRFSAERTGGSVSTLTIQRTQQEDSAVYLCASSFLRRGGREGNTIYFGEGSWLTVV.

This clonotype was counted at least ten times. The V call is TRBV7-2, the J call TRBJ2-2, with D perhaps being TRBD1 or TRBD2 (5 bases each). The CDR3 has 15 amino acids. V lost 1 base and J 5 bases, leaving 11 bases between the germline ends. Germline lookup yields CDR1 SGHTA and CDR2 FQGNSA. As DNA, the CDR3 is TGTGCCAGCAGCTTAGATGGGACCATAACCGGGGAGCTGTTTTTT. It specifies CASSLDGTITGELFF.